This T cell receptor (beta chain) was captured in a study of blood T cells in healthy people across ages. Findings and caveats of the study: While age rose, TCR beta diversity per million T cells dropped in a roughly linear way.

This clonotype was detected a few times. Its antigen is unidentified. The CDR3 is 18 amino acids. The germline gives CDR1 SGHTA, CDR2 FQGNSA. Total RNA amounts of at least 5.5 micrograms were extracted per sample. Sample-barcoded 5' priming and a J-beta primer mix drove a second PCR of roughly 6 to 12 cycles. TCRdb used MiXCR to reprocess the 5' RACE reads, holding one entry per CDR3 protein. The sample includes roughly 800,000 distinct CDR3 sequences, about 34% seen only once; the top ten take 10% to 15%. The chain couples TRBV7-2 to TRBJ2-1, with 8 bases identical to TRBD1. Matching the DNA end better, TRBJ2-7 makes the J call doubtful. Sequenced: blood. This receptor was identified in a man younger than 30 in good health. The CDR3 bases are TGTGCCAGCAGCTCACCTCAAGGACAGGGAAGCTCCTACAATGAGCAGTACTTC. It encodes CASSSPQGQGSSYNEQYF.